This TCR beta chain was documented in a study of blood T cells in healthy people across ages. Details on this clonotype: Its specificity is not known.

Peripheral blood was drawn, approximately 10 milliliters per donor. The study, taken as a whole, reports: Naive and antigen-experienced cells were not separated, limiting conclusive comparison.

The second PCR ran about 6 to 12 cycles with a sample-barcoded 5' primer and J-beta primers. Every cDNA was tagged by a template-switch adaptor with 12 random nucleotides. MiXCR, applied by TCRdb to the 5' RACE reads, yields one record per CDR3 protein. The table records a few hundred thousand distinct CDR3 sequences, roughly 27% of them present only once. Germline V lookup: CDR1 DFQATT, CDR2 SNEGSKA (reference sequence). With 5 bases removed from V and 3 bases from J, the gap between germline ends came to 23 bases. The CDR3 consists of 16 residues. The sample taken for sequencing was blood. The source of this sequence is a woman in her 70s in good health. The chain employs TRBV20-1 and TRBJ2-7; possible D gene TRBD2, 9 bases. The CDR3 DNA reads TGCAGTGCTTTGGACAGGGCCAAGACTAGCGGCTACGAGCAGTACTTC. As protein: CSALDRAKTSGYEQYF.